The 20 T cell receptor beta chains presented below share a single source sample, sequenced in a study of T cell responses to AZD1222 COVID-19 vaccine. Method: immunoSEQ multiplex PCR; TCRdb's copy keeps in-frame clones and lacks some. The table lists about 140,000 clones. The sequencing sample was made of peripheral blood. These receptors all stem from an adult in good health.

V usage is TRBV6-5 and J usage is TRBJ2-1; maybe TRBD2 (7 bases). This CDR3 spans 15 amino acids. V lost 2 bases, J lost 5 bases, and 13 bases lay in between. Germline assignment: CDR1 MNHEY and CDR2 SVGAGI. In nucleotides, the CDR3 is TGTGCCAGCAGTTACGGGGGGGCGCGGGACAATGAGCAGTTCTTC. Protein: CASSYGGARDNEQFF.

The chain uses TRBV19 and TRBJ1-3; the D is unclear. Germline V CDR1 and CDR2: LNHDA, SQIVND (reference sequence). Trimming pared 0 bases from V and 0 bases from J, leaving 12 bases between. The CDR3 contains 17 residues. The CDR3 sequence is CASSIDPDRPSGNTIYF. The CDR3 bases are TGTGCCAGTAGTATAGATCCAGACCGACCCTCTGGAAACACCATATATTTT.

The chain carries TRBV7-9 and TRBJ1-2; unclear D gene. Deletions cut 3 bases from V and 2 bases from J, with 10 bases between. Germline lookup yields CDR1 SEHNR and CDR2 FQNEAQ (reference sequence). The CDR3 length is 14 residues. CDR3: CASSFGDINYGYTF. CDR3 DNA: TGTGCCAGCAGCTTTGGGGATATCAACTATGGCTACACCTTC.

The V and J genes are TRBV5-1 and TRBJ1-2; tentative D call: TRBD1 (5 bases). Germline-derived CDR1 and CDR2 are SGHRS and YFSETQ. The CDR3 loop spans 19 amino acids. V lost 2 bases to trimming and J lost 2 bases, with 25 bases between them. CDR3 loop: CASSLVPGGDGSYNYGYTF. CDR3 bases: TGCGCCAGCAGCTTAGTCCCCGGCGGGGACGGTAGTTACAACTATGGCTACACCTTC.

The rearrangement joins TRBV6-5 to TRBJ1-2; D possibly corresponds to TRBD1 (6 bases). Per germline, CDR1 MNHEY and CDR2 SVGAGI. V lost 6 bases, J lost 4 bases, and 12 bases lay in between. The CDR3 is 13 residues long. CDR3 region: CASRGGRSYGYTF. The CDR3, as DNA: TGTGCCAGCAGAGGGGGACGCTCCTATGGCTACACCTTC.

V and J are TRBV15 and TRBJ2-5, with TRBD2 matching over 7 bases. This CDR3 is 16 amino acids long. V shed 2 bases, J shed 7 bases, and the junction held 13 bases outside the gene matches. The germline CDR1 and CDR2 sequences are LNHNV and YYDKDF (reference sequence). CDR3: CATSRLSDTKRGTQYF. Here the CDR3 DNA reads TGTGCCACCAGCAGACTTTCGGACACCAAGCGGGGGACCCAGTACTTC.

The chain links TRBV3-1 (or the pseudogene TRBV3-2) to TRBJ2-7; TRBD2 might be the D (6 bases). Germline CDR1 is LGHDT and CDR2 is YNNKEL (reference sequence). The CDR3 covers 17 residues. V lost 4 bases and J 6 bases, leaving 25 bases between the germline ends. CDR3 DNA: TGTGCCAGCAGCCTCGGTCAGGGCGGGGTGTCTACGTCCGAGCAGTACTTC. Translating it yields CASSLGQGGVSTSEQYF.

The CDR3 nucleotides are TGTGCCAGCAGTGACTCGGCTAGCGGGGGGACAGATACGCAGTATTTT. It translates to CASSDSASGGTDTQYF. The chain is built from TRBV6-4 and TRBJ2-3; 11 nucleotides align to TRBD2. The CDR3 is 16 residues long. Losses at the gene ends were 0 bases for V and 3 bases for J; bases not matched to a gene: 2. The germline gives CDR1 MRHNA, CDR2 SNTAGT.

This chain uses TRBV27 with TRBJ1-6; 9 positions agree with TRBD1. V shed 7 bases, J shed 9 bases, and the junction held 13 bases outside the gene matches. The CDR3 is made up of 16 amino acids. Per germline, CDR1 MNHEY and CDR2 SMNVEV (reference sequence). CDR3 sequence reads: CASKPGTGTGGSPLHF. As DNA, the CDR3 is TGTGCCAGCAAACCGGGGACAGGGACGGGAGGTTCACCCCTCCACTTT.

The genes are TRBV30 and TRBJ2-7; 7 bases line up with TRBD1. Trimming took 4 bases from V and 1 from J; bases not matched to a gene: 1. This CDR3 is built from 12 residues. Germline loops: CDR1 GTSNPN, CDR2 SVGIG (reference sequence). CDR3 sequence: CAWTGGSYEQYF. The CDR3 DNA sequence: TGTGCCTGGACAGGGGGTTCCTACGAGCAGTACTTC.

The chain combines TRBV7-3 with TRBJ2-1; no reliable D call. CDR3 length: 14 residues. Per the germline V gene, CDR1 is SGHTA and CDR2 is FQGTGA. V was pared by 0 bases and J by 4 bases, with 7 bases between. Here the CDR3 DNA reads TGTGCCAGCAGCTTAACGGGTCGATACAATGAGCAGTTCTTC. Its translation is CASSLTGRYNEQFF.

The gene calls are TRBV6-2 or TRBV6-3 and TRBJ1-4; D ambiguous. Looked up from germline, CDR1 is MNHEY and CDR2 is SVGEGT. This CDR3 spans 14 amino acids. V was shortened by 6 bases and J by 8 bases, with 16 bases between the two germline ends. CDR3 in amino acids: CASSRAEKREKLFF. In DNA form, the CDR3 reads TGTGCCAGCAGCCGGGCCGAGAAAAGGGAAAAACTGTTTTTT.

The chain combines TRBV2 with TRBJ2-5; unclear D gene. The CDR3 is 12 amino acids. In germline, CDR1 is SNHLY, CDR2 FYNNEI. Trimming took off 2 bases at V and 5 bases at J, with 6 bases between the two ends. CDR3 sequence reads: CASSELLETQYF. The CDR3 region has the DNA TGTGCCAGCAGTGAACTCCTTGAGACCCAGTACTTC.

This chain connects TRBV30 to TRBJ1-2, with D maybe TRBD1 (5 bases). The germline V and J ends were trimmed by 0 bases and 8 bases, with 13 bases remaining between them. CDR1 is GTSNPN, CDR2 SVGIG, per germline (reference sequence). CDR3 length: 13 amino acids. CDR3 nucleotides: TGTGCCTGGAGTGTACTACGGGGGGAGGGCTACACCTTC. Its translation is CAWSVLRGEGYTF.

The chain joins TRBV24-1 to TRBJ2-2; D is unresolved. This CDR3 has 13 amino acids. Trimming stripped 7 bases from V and 1 base from J, with 6 bases between. The germline CDR1 and CDR2 sequences are KGHDR and SFDVKD. CDR3 sequence: CATRAENTGELFF. CDR3 nucleotide sequence: TGTGCCACCAGAGCAGAGAACACCGGGGAGCTGTTTTTT.

The rearrangement joins TRBV10-3 to TRBJ2-1; 9 bases are shared with TRBD2. This CDR3 contains 16 residues. Per germline, CDR1 ENHRY and CDR2 SYGVKD. Unmatched junction bases numbered 10, after V lost 2 bases and J lost 8 bases. The CDR3 DNA follows: TGTGCCATCAGTGAGGAGCGGGGGGCCCCCTTCGATGAGCAGTTCTTC. Protein: CAISEERGAPFDEQFF.

The J gene is TRBJ1-4, the V gene TRBV21-1. TRBV21-1 is listed as a pseudogene. This CDR3 is built from 17 residues. The CDR3 coding sequence is TGTGCCAGCAGCAAAGTAGGCAGGGGGGGAACTAATGAAAAACTGTTTTTT. Protein sequence: CASSKVGRGGTNEKLFF.

The V call is TRBV2, the J call TRBJ2-3, with 10 bases aligning to TRBD2. The germline gives CDR1 SNHLY, CDR2 FYNNEI. The junction had 4 bases not matched to a gene; V was cut back by 4 bases and J by 3 bases. The CDR3 is 15 residues long. CDR3 DNA sequence: TGTGCCAGCAGTGGTGAGCGGGGGGGAACAGATACGCAGTATTTT. It translates to CASSGERGGTDTQYF.

The rearrangement links TRBV12-3 or TRBV12-4 to TRBJ1-6; D is possibly TRBD1 (5 bases). Trimming took off 5 bases at V and 10 bases at J, with 12 bases between the two ends. This CDR3 has 13 amino acids. The CDR3 loop is CASSRGGWSPLHF. In nucleotides, the CDR3 is TGTGCCAGCAGTAGGGGTGGATGGTCACCCCTCCACTTT.

The V and J genes are TRBV20-1 and TRBJ1-3; 8 bases agree with TRBD1. CDR3 length equals 17 residues. Germline CDR1 reads DFQATT; CDR2 reads SNEGSKA (reference sequence). The V segment lost 3 bases and the J segment 4 bases; nucleotides outside the gene matches: 14. CDR3 region: CSASRRDRNLYGNTIYF. Here the CDR3 DNA reads TGCAGTGCTAGTCGGAGGGACAGGAATTTGTACGGAAACACCATATATTTT.